This is a list of T cell receptor beta chains from one sample in a study of blood T cell repertoires in COVID-19. Only in-frame clones appear in the TCRdb table, and some are missing; sequencing was by immunoSEQ multiplex PCR. The sample includes approximately 260,000 clones, around nine tenths seen only once; the top ten take around 2%. The sequenced sample was peripheral blood. These receptors were collected from a woman in her forties who had recovered from COVID-19. Each CDR3 is given with its conserved first and last residue. The D gene is left open where the match is weak. Rows give clone size only sometimes, using once, few, many, or a class for an expanded clone.

d_call j_call cdr3_length v_call clone_size cdr3_aa cdr3_nt
TRBD1 TRBJ1-6 16 TRBV11-3 once CASSRRQGANNSPLHF TGTGCCAGCAGTCGTCGACAGGGGGCTAATAATTCACCCCTCCACTTT
TRBD1 TRBJ1-5 17 TRBV19 once CASSIRDRTYSNQPQHF TGTGCCAGTAGTATCCGGGACAGGACTTATAGCAATCAGCCCCAGCATTTT
TRBD1 TRBJ2-7 14 TRBV10-3 NA CAISDGQGRYEQYF TGTGCCATCAGTGATGGACAGGGGAGGTACGAGCAGTACTTC
NA TRBJ2-3 14 TRBV19 NA CASSIPGGTDTQYF TGTGCCAGTAGTATCCCAGGGGGCACAGATACGCAGTATTTT
TRBD2 TRBJ2-3 16 TRBV7-2 NA CASSQKGSGRADTQYF TGTGCCAGCAGCCAGAAAGGCAGCGGGAGGGCAGATACGCAGTATTTT
TRBD1 TRBJ1-5 17 TRBV19 NA CASSIGTGNLAGQPQHF TGTGCCAGTAGTATTGGGACAGGAAACTTGGCAGGTCAGCCCCAGCATTTT
NA TRBJ2-5 15 TRBV24-1 NA CATSDFVGTVETQYF TGTGCCACCAGTGATTTTGTAGGGACTGTTGAGACCCAGTACTTC
NA TRBJ1-2 13 TRBV28 NA CASRMRQSDGYTF TGTGCCAGCAGAATGAGACAGAGTGATGGCTACACCTTC
NA TRBJ2-5 15 TRBV11-3 NA CASSSTRGLQETQYF TGTGCCAGCAGCTCCACGCGGGGACTCCAAGAGACCCAGTACTTC
TRBD2 TRBJ2-1 15 TRBV27 NA CASTNLAGAYNEQFF TGTGCCAGCACGAATTTAGCGGGAGCCTACAATGAGCAGTTCTTC
NA TRBJ1-4 16 TRBV30 NA CAWSILPGATNEKLFF TGTGCCTGGAGTATACTCCCGGGAGCAACTAATGAAAAACTGTTTTTT
NA TRBJ2-1 18 TRBV4-1 NA CASSQYEGRGISYNEQFF TGCGCCAGCAGCCAGTACGAGGGGCGCGGGATTTCCTACAATGAGCAGTTCTTC
TRBD2 TRBJ2-2 16 TRBV3-1/TRBV3-2 NA CASSLGGGANTGELFF TGTGCCAGCAGCCTGGGGGGAGGGGCGAACACCGGGGAGCTGTTTTTT
NA TRBJ1-1 10 TRBV29-1 NA CSARDPEAFF TGCAGCGCCAGGGATCCTGAAGCTTTCTTT
TRBD1 TRBJ2-5 16 TRBV7-2 NA CASSLAFRTGRETQYF TGTGCCAGCAGCTTAGCGTTTCGGACAGGGAGAGAGACCCAGTACTTC
NA TRBJ1-5 15 TRBV6-1 NA CASSEAQLRGQPQHF TGTGCCAGCAGTGAAGCCCAATTGCGAGGTCAGCCCCAGCATTTT
NA TRBJ1-3 15 TRBV4-3 few CASSQDKHSGNTIYF TGCGCCAGCAGCCAAGATAAACACTCTGGAAACACCATATATTTT
TRBD1 TRBJ2-1 13 TRBV5-1 NA CASSPVQGHEQFF TGCGCCAGCAGCCCGGTACAGGGGCATGAGCAGTTCTTC
TRBD2 TRBJ2-5 15 TRBV5-1 NA CASGRGGRVQETQYF TGCGCCAGCGGAAGGGGCGGGAGGGTTCAAGAGACCCAGTACTTC